Shown below are 11 T cell receptor beta chains from a single sample sequenced in a study of cytomegalovirus exposure and HLA in healthy donors (dated by TCRdb to 2015 to 2018). Library creation used the immunoSEQ multiplex PCR assay. The multiplex PCR relied on a mix of 60 forward primers for TCR Vbeta segments and 13 reverse primers for TCR Jbeta segments. TCRdb limited this immuneACCESS table to in-frame rearrangements with V and J called. A share of clones is missing; checked studies link under half to unresolved V genes, and the rest is unexplained. Within this sample are 200,000 or so clones, with 84% of them counted one time only. The top ten hold 0.2% to 0.3% of the sample. Sequenced input: PBMCs. These receptors were collected from a boy younger than 18 in good health and CMV-seronegative.

The V and J genes are TRBV5-8 and TRBJ1-2; TRBD1 matches at 9 bases. Germline assignment: CDR1 SGHTS and CDR2 YDEGEE. With 3 bases clipped from V and 9 bases from J, the junction kept 6 bases outside the gene matches. The CDR3 totals 13 residues. The CDR3 region has the DNA TGTGCCAGCAGCTCCCGGGACAGGGCCAGCTACACCTTC. Translating gives CASSSRDRASYTF.

The chain couples TRBV6-4 to TRBJ1-6; possibly TRBD1 for D (5 bases). Germline values: CDR1 MRHNA, CDR2 SNTAGT. Deletions cut 10 bases from V and 5 bases from J, with 12 bases between. The CDR3 consists of 13 residues. CDR3 DNA: TGTGCCACCCAAGAAGGGGATAATTCACCCCTCCACTTT. Translating gives CATQEGDNSPLHF.

This chain links TRBV4-2 with TRBJ2-1; 7 bases align to TRBD2. V lost 3 bases to trimming and J lost 13 bases; unmatched junction nucleotides: 15. This CDR3 has 15 residues. Germline assignment: CDR1 LGHNA and CDR2 YNFKEQ. The CDR3 loop reads CASSQVAGRVIEQFF. The CDR3 region has the DNA TGTGCCAGCAGCCAGGTAGCGGGCAGAGTCATCGAACAGTTCTTC.

J is TRBJ2-3 and V is TRBV2, with D perhaps TRBD2 (6 bases). The CDR3 contains 14 residues. Deletions cut 3 bases from V and 1 base from J, with 8 bases between. Germline V gene data show CDR1 as SNHLY and CDR2 as FYNNEI. CDR3 protein: CASSEGLRTDTQYF. CDR3 sequence (DNA): TGTGCCAGCAGTGAGGGACTCCGCACAGATACGCAGTATTTT.

This chain uses TRBV7-8 with TRBJ2-1; no clear D gene. CDR3 length equals 16 residues. With 1 base removed from V and 0 bases from J, the gap between germline ends came to 10 bases. Germline values: CDR1 SGHVS, CDR2 FQNEAQ. The CDR3 DNA reads as TGTGCCAGCAGCTTAGATCGCGGTCCCTCCTACAATGAGCAGTTCTTC. It translates to CASSLDRGPSYNEQFF.

This rearrangement joins TRBV7-2 to TRBJ1-2; D is ambiguous. The V gene lost 1 base and the J gene lost 2 bases, with 8 bases spanning the gap. CDR1 and CDR2 from the germline V gene are SGHTA and FQGNSA. The CDR3 contains 14 residues. CDR3 sequence reads: CASSLVARNYGYTF. The CDR3 coding sequence is TGTGCCAGCAGCTTAGTAGCCAGAAACTATGGCTACACCTTC.

The chain joins TRBV6-6 to TRBJ1-2; D is possibly TRBD1 (6 bases). Trimming cost V 6 bases and J 5 bases, with 13 bases left between them. There are 13 residues in the CDR3. The germline gives CDR1 MNHNY, CDR2 SVGAGI (reference sequence). The DNA for the CDR3 is TGTGCCAGCAGCCTAGGGGGTTCGTATGGCTACACCTTC. Protein: CASSLGGSYGYTF.

The genes are TRBV7-9 and TRBJ1-2, with TRBD1 as a possible D gene (5 bases). The V gene lost 0 bases and the J gene lost 6 bases, with 8 bases spanning the gap. There are 13 residues in the CDR3. CDR1 is SEHNR, CDR2 FQNEAQ, per germline (reference sequence). The CDR3 nucleotides are TGTGCCAGCAGCTTAGCGGCAGGGAATGGCTACACCTTC. Amino acid sequence: CASSLAAGNGYTF.

The V and J genes are TRBV2 and TRBJ2-7; D might be TRBD2 (5 bases). This CDR3 region has 13 residues. Trimming removed 7 bases from V and 3 bases from J, with 13 bases in between. Germline V CDR1 and CDR2: SNHLY, FYNNEI. The CDR3: CASKPLGSYEQYF. The CDR3 DNA is TGTGCCAGCAAGCCCCTGGGGAGCTACGAGCAGTACTTC.

The chain carries TRBV27 and TRBJ2-3; D is possibly TRBD1 (5 bases). Trimming removed 7 bases from V and 2 bases from J, with 16 bases in between. CDR3 length: 15 residues. CDR1 and CDR2 from the germline V gene are MNHEY and SMNVEV (reference sequence). The CDR3 DNA reads TGTGCCAGCACCATACGAAGGGGTTACACAGATACGCAGTATTTT. It specifies CASTIRRGYTDTQYF.

The chain has TRBV7-2 and TRBJ1-2; 7 bases align to TRBD1. This CDR3 comprises 16 residues. The trim removed 1 base at V and 3 bases at J, leaving 8 bases unmatched. CDR1 is SGHTA, CDR2 FQGNSA, per germline. The CDR3 is CASSLVRTGAHYGYTF. CDR3 coding DNA: TGTGCCAGCAGCTTAGTACGAACAGGGGCCCACTATGGCTACACCTTC.